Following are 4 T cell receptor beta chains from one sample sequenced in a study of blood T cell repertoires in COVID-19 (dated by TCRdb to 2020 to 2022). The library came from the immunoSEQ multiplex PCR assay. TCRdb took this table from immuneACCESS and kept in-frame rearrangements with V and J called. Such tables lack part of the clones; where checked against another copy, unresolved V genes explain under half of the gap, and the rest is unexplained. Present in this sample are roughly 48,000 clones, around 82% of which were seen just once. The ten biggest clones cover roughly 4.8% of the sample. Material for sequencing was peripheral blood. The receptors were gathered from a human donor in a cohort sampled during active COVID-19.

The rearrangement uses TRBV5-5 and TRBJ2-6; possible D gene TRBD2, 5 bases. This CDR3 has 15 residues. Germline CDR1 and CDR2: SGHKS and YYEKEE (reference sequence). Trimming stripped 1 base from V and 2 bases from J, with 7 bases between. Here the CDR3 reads CASSLNGAGANVLTF. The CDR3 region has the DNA TGTGCCAGCAGCTTGAACGGGGCTGGGGCCAACGTCCTGACTTTC.

CDR3 DNA: TGTGCCAGCAGTGAAGCCACAGGGGGAAGCAAAAACATTCAGTACTTC. This encodes CASSEATGGSKNIQYF. This rearrangement joins TRBV2 to TRBJ2-4, with 8 bases fitting TRBD1. With 0 bases clipped from V and 3 bases from J, the junction kept 4 bases outside the gene matches. The CDR3 consists of 16 residues. Germline V lookup: CDR1 SNHLY, CDR2 FYNNEI.

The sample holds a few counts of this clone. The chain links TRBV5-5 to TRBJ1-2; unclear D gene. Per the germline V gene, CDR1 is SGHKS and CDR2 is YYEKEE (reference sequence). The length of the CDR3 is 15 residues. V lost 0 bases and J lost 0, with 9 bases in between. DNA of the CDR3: TGTGCCAGCAGCTTGGAGTGGCGGGCTAACTATGGCTACACCTTC. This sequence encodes CASSLEWRANYGYTF.

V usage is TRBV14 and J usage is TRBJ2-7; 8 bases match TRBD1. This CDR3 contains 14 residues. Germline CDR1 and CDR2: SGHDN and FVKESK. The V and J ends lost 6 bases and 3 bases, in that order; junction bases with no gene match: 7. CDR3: CASSRTGINYEQYF. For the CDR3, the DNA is TGTGCCAGCAGTCGGACAGGGATAAACTACGAGCAGTACTTC.